The clone carrying this TCR beta chain has only a few counts. This sample is drawn from a study of radiotherapy plus CTLA-4 blockade in lung cancer. CDR1 and CDR2 (germline): SGHTA, FQGNSA. This CDR3 has 13 amino acids. V lost 5 bases and J 3 bases, leaving 9 bases between the germline ends. The protocol was immunoSEQ multiplex PCR, while the TCRdb copy is restricted to in-frame clones and leaves out a portion. The table lists about 110,000 clones, about 85% of them singletons. This chain connects TRBV7-2 to TRBJ2-3; the D gene is possibly TRBD1 (5 bases). The sequencing used peripheral blood, collected from a patient treated with radiotherapy plus ipilimumab. The sequence derives from a human donor with non-small cell lung cancer that progressed on radiotherapy plus ipilimumab. Some clones in this sample may be carry-over from other donors' samples. This CDR3 is CASSTRQTDTQYF. The CDR3 nucleotides are TGTGCCAGCAGCACCCGACAGACAGATACGCAGTATTTT.